The rows below give T cell receptor beta chains drawn from one sample of a study of T-cell memory formation after mild COVID-19. TCRdb itself ran the 5' RACE reads through MiXCR, one entry per CDR3 protein. The table shows some 120,000 distinct CDR3 sequences, with over 15% occurring only once. The sample was PBMCs or a T cell subset sorted from them (not recorded which). The receptors shown here come from a young man who had mild COVID-19 (a few samples of this study predate the infection). Cell type and time point are not known. The CDR3 runs from the conserved cysteine through the conserved F or W. The D gene is left open where the match is weak. Clone size is not always given. Where it is, it says once, few, many or a class for expanded clones.

J | V | size | D | DNA | CDR3
TRBJ2-3 | TRBV12-3/TRBV12-4 | few | TRBD2 | TGTGCCAGCAGTTTATCCAGCGGGGGGGTTGTTACGCAGTATTTT | CASSLSSGGVVTQYF
TRBJ2-5 | TRBV5-1 | NA | TRBD2 | TGCGCCAGCAGCAGGACTAGCGGGAACCAAGAGACCCAGTACTTC | CASSRTSGNQETQYF
TRBJ2-5 | TRBV4-3 | NA | NA | TGCGCCAGCAGCCAAGATGTGGGGTTGGAGACCCAGTACTTC | CASSQDVGLETQYF
TRBJ2-7 | TRBV4-3 | few | TRBD1 | TGCGCCAGCAGCCAAGATTCTCCCATTGGGACAGTAGTCGGCTACGAGCAGTACTTC | CASSQDSPIGTVVGYEQYF
TRBJ1-2 | TRBV7-2 | few | TRBD1 | TGTGCCAGCAGCTATATGGGACAGGGTTTCGGCTACACCTTC | CASSYMGQGFGYTF
TRBJ1-2 | TRBV5-5 | NA | NA | TGTGCCAGCAGCTTGGACAGCAGTAACTATGGCTACACCTTC | CASSLDSSNYGYTF
TRBJ1-2 | TRBV6-6 | NA | NA | TGTGCCAGCAGTTATCTCGCAGCTAACTATGGCTACACCTTC | CASSYLAANYGYTF
TRBJ2-7 | TRBV7-2 | many | TRBD2 | TGTGCCAGCAGCTTAGTCCGTTCGGGGGGTTACGAGCAGTACTTC | CASSLVRSGGYEQYF
TRBJ1-2 | TRBV7-9 | NA | NA | TGTGCCAGCAGCGCTCTAGAGGCTGGCTACACCTTC | CASSALEAGYTF
TRBJ1-2 | TRBV18 | few | NA | TGTGCCAGCTCACCAAGTCTAAGGGAGGAGGGCTACACCTTC | CASSPSLREEGYTF
TRBJ2-5 | TRBV7-6 | many | NA | TGTGCCAGCAGCCCGAGCGGGCCAGGGTTAGGGACCCAGTACTTC | CASSPSGPGLGTQYF
TRBJ2-3 | TRBV5-1 | few | TRBD2 | TGCGCCAGCGGACTAGCGGGCACAGATACGCAGTATTTT | CASGLAGTDTQYF
TRBJ1-2 | TRBV7-2 | few | NA | TGTGCCAGCAGCTCCCAGGGTAGGAGAAACTATGGCTACACCTTC | CASSSQGRRNYGYTF
TRBJ1-1 | TRBV4-1 | few | NA | TGCGCCAGCAGGGGCCCGCTTCGGAACACTGAAGCTTTCTTT | CASRGPLRNTEAFF
TRBJ1-1 | TRBV2 | NA | NA | TGTGCCAGCACTATGGTCCTGAACACTGAAGCTTTCTTT | CASTMVLNTEAFF
TRBJ2-2 | TRBV7-3 | few | TRBD1 | TGTGCCAGCAGCCCGAACCGGGACAGCGCCGGGGAGCTGTTTTTT | CASSPNRDSAGELFF
TRBJ2-5 | TRBV6-6 | NA | TRBD2 | TGTGCCAGCAGTTATGGGACTAGCGGGGGGATGCAAGAGACCCAGTACTTC | CASSYGTSGGMQETQYF
TRBJ1-6 | TRBV15 | NA | NA | TGTGCCACCAGCAGAGTTAAAGGGGCTGGTTCACCCCTCCACTTT | CATSRVKGAGSPLHF
TRBJ1-2 | TRBV4-3 | few | NA | TGCGCCAGCAGCCCCGGGGCGGGTTATGGCTACACCTTC | CASSPGAGYGYTF
TRBJ1-5 | TRBV12-3/TRBV12-4 | many | NA | TGTGCCAGCAGTTTGGGGACCCTCGATCAGCCCCAGCATTTT | CASSLGTLDQPQHF
TRBJ2-1 | TRBV4-2 | few | TRBD1 | TGTGCCAGCAGCCAGGGGGACAGGGCAGCCTACAATGAGCAGTTCTTC | CASSQGDRAAYNEQFF
TRBJ2-3 | TRBV20-1 | few | NA | TGCAGTGCTAGAGATCGACAGCGAAGCACAGATACGCAGTATTTT | CSARDRQRSTDTQYF
TRBJ2-3 | TRBV5-6 | NA | TRBD1 | TGTGCCAGCAGCTGGACAGGTTCAAGAGATACGCAGTATTTT | CASSWTGSRDTQYF
TRBJ2-5 | TRBV7-2 | NA | TRBD2 | TGTGCCAGCAGCTTAGTTCTAGCGGGGGCGGGAGAGCAAGAGACCCAGTACTTC | CASSLVLAGAGEQETQYF
TRBJ1-4 | TRBV7-9 | NA | NA | TGTGCCAGCAGCTTAAGTAACGGGATGAATGAAAAACTGTTTTTT | CASSLSNGMNEKLFF
TRBJ1-2 | TRBV7-2 | few | TRBD1 | TGTGCCAGCAGCTACTCGACAGGGGAGAACTATGGCTACACCTTC | CASSYSTGENYGYTF
TRBJ2-3 | TRBV7-2 | NA | TRBD2 | TGTGCCAGCAGCTTAAGGCTTGGCGGGGGGGCCAGGACAGATACGCAGTATTTT | CASSLRLGGGARTDTQYF
TRBJ2-3 | TRBV7-9 | few | NA | TGTGCCAGCAGGTACGAAGTGTGGCAGGGACCGTCCACAGATACGCAGTATTTT | CASRYEVWQGPSTDTQYF
TRBJ1-6 | TRBV7-9 | once | NA | TGTGCCAGCAGCTTAATCAGTTTTGGTTCACCCCTCCACTTT | CASSLISFGSPLHF
TRBJ1-1 | TRBV5-4 | NA | TRBD1 | TGTGCCAGCAGCCCGGGAGGCCGGGACAGGGACAGCACTGAAGCTTTCTTT | CASSPGGRDRDSTEAFF
TRBJ1-2 | TRBV4-2 | NA | NA | TGTGCCAGCAGTTCGCAGCCCGCAGGGGCCCCTAACTATGGCTACACCTTC | CASSSQPAGAPNYGYTF
TRBJ2-3 | TRBV6-4 | few | NA | TGTGCCAGCGCCCCGGGGATTGTAACAGATACGCAGTATTTT | CASAPGIVTDTQYF
TRBJ2-3 | TRBV5-5 | NA | TRBD2 | TGTGCCAGCAGCCCGGAAGCGGGAAGGGGCACAGATACGCAGTATTTT | CASSPEAGRGTDTQYF
TRBJ1-3 | TRBV29-1 | few | NA | TGCAGCGTTGGACACGGCTCTGGAAACACCATATATTTT | CSVGHGSGNTIYF
TRBJ1-6 | TRBV5-1 | few | TRBD1 | TGCGCCAGCAGCACTGAGGGGGCGCGTATTTCACCCCTCCACTTT | CASSTEGARISPLHF
TRBJ2-7 | TRBV18 | few | NA | TGTGCCAGCTCGTCACTTATTAGCCAGCAGTACTTC | CASSSLISQQYF
TRBJ2-7 | TRBV7-8 | once | NA | TGTGCCAGCAGCTTAGACGGCTTGACCTACGAGCAGTACTTC | CASSLDGLTYEQYF
TRBJ2-1 | TRBV12-3/TRBV12-4 | NA | NA | TGTGCCAGCAGTTTTGGGGCAACCACCTACAATGAGCAGTTCTTC | CASSFGATTYNEQFF
TRBJ2-5 | TRBV7-9 | NA | NA | TGTGCCAGCAGCTTAAACAGCTTACAAGAGACCCAGTACTTC | CASSLNSLQETQYF
TRBJ1-2 | TRBV6-5 | NA | TRBD1 | TGCCATGCCGGGACAGGGAACTATGGCTACACCTTC | CHAGTGNYGYTF
TRBJ2-1 | TRBV7-2 | few | NA | TGTGCCAGCAGCCCCCGGACGGTGCACGCCTACAATGAGCAGTTCTTC | CASSPRTVHAYNEQFF
TRBJ2-1 | TRBV5-1 | NA | NA | TGCGCCAGCAGCTTGGAACAGCGCAATGAGCAGTTCTTC | CASSLEQRNEQFF
TRBJ2-3 | TRBV6-5 | NA | NA | TGTGCCAGCAGTTACGGAGGGGGGGCTTCCTCTAGCACAGATACGCAGTATTTT | CASSYGGGASSSTDTQYF
TRBJ2-2 | TRBV5-1 | many | NA | TGCGCCAGCAGCCCCTCGCCCAGGGGGGACACCGGGGAGCTGTTTTTT | CASSPSPRGDTGELFF
TRBJ1-2 | TRBV20-1 | NA | NA | TGCAGTGCTAGAGATACCCCGGCGGGAAGTTATGGCTACACCTTC | CSARDTPAGSYGYTF
TRBJ2-7 | TRBV4-3 | NA | TRBD1 | TGCGCCAGCAGCCAAGGGCCGGGGGACAGGGGGCGCGCCGAGCAGTACTTC | CASSQGPGDRGRAEQYF
TRBJ2-6 | TRBV24-1 | few | NA | TGTGCCACCATGGACAGACGTTCTGGGGCCAACGTCCTGACTTTC | CATMDRRSGANVLTF
TRBJ1-1 | TRBV10-2 | few | NA | TGCGCCAGCAGTGAGAATGGGGACACTGAAGCTTTCTTT | CASSENGDTEAFF
TRBJ1-3 | TRBV7-2 | few | NA | TGTGCCAGCGTCTTTCGGGGGGGGAACACCATATATTTT | CASVFRGGNTIYF
TRBJ1-1 | TRBV4-1 | NA | NA | TGCGCCAGCAGTCGCCGGGACGGAGAAGCTTTCTTT | CASSRRDGEAFF
TRBJ1-1 | TRBV12-3/TRBV12-4 | NA | TRBD1 | TGTGCCAGCAGTAATACAGGGGGCACTGAAGCTTTCTTT | CASSNTGGTEAFF
TRBJ2-7 | TRBV3-1 | NA | NA | TGTGCCAGCAGCCAAGTGGTCACAAGGGAGCAGTACTTC | CASSQVVTREQYF
TRBJ2-1 | TRBV6-5 | NA | TRBD2 | TGTGCCAGCAACCTAGCGGGGGGGTCCTACAATGAGCAGTTCTTC | CASNLAGGSYNEQFF
TRBJ2-5 | TRBV5-5 | few | NA | TGTGCCAGCAGCTTGTACAGCCGAGAGACCCAGTACTTC | CASSLYSRETQYF
TRBJ1-1 | TRBV10-3 | few | NA | TGTGCCATCAGTGAGTCTGAAAGCAACACTGAAGCTTTCTTT | CAISESESNTEAFF
TRBJ1-5 | TRBV19 | NA | NA | TGTGCCAGTAGTATCGATGGGGTAAGCAATCAGCCCCAGCATTTT | CASSIDGVSNQPQHF
TRBJ1-1 | TRBV12-3/TRBV12-4 | many | NA | TGTGCCAGCAGCCTCGTACCGACAGAAGAGAACACTGAAGCTTTCTTT | CASSLVPTEENTEAFF
TRBJ1-6 | TRBV20-1 | NA | TRBD1 | TGCAGTGCGCGGCTGGTTGGGGACAGTCATTCACCCCTCCACTTT | CSARLVGDSHSPLHF
TRBJ2-5 | TRBV18 | few | NA | TGTGCCAGCTCACCACCGTCGACAGGACAAGAGACCCAGTACTTC | CASSPPSTGQETQYF
TRBJ1-1 | TRBV5-1 | NA | TRBD1 | TGCGCCAGCAGCAGGACAGGTGGGGACACTGAAGCTTTCTTT | CASSRTGGDTEAFF